This T cell receptor (beta chain) comes out of a study of blood T cells in healthy people across ages. Overall study results and limits: Naive CD4+ cells and diversity were both higher in long-lived donors than in aged donors.

Alongside a J-beta primer mix, a sample-barcoded 5' primer served in a second PCR lasting about 7 to 12 cycles. From each sample, at least 2.5 million paired-end reads containing CDR3 were obtained. One entry per CDR3 protein, called by TCRdb with MiXCR from the 5' RACE reads. The sample yields some 1.6 million distinct CDR3 sequences, roughly 32% seen once. Collection of 8.5 to 10 milliliters of peripheral blood was performed for each donor. Remarks on this clonotype: Its antigen is not known.

Germline loops: CDR1 MNHNS, CDR2 SASEGT. V was shortened by 0 bases and J by 0 bases, with 12 bases between the two germline ends. The CDR3 contains 16 residues. This sequence was found in a woman aged 25 to 39 in good health. J is TRBJ2-7 and V is TRBV6-1; a possible D gene is TRBD1 (5 bases). Sequenced material: blood. In DNA, the CDR3 is TGTGCCAGCAGTGAAGCTGGGGCAGGGTACTCCTACGAGCAGTACTTC. Translation: CASSEAGAGYSYEQYF.